This T cell receptor beta chain stems from a study of CD8+CD57+ T cells in acquired aplastic anemia. Study-level background: DNA per sorted CD4+ or CD8+ sample ranged roughly 0.18 to 30 ug, averaging roughly 3.2 ug.

This clonotype was recorded at least ten times. As yet, its antigen is unknown. Looked up from germline, CDR1 is DFQATT and CDR2 is SNEGSKA (reference sequence). The CDR3 covers 15 residues. Trimming took 1 base from V and 0 from J, leaving 10 bases between them. Selection for sequencing was limited to patients who had shown CD8+CD57+ cell expansion by flow cytometry. Everyone among the patients had severe acquired aplastic anemia. Untreated patients provided the blood samples, with no therapy given before sampling. Template material for TCR beta VDJ and CDR3 profiling consisted of genomic DNA. TCRdb reanalysed the reads using MiXCR and keeps one entry per CDR3 protein. The table records over 150,000 distinct CDR3 sequences, roughly 65% of them present only once. Findings and limits, study-wide: Approximately 27 CD8+ CDR3 sequences occurred in both the patients and the controls.

This rearrangement joins TRBV20-1 to TRBJ1-3, with D maybe TRBD1 (5 bases). The sequencing input was sorted CD4+, CD8+, or CD8+CD57+ T cells (not recorded which) from PBMCs. The TCR comes from a human donor with aplastic anemia. The CDR3 loop reads CSARGGQGSGNTIYF. The CDR3 region has the DNA TGCAGTGCTAGAGGCGGGCAGGGCTCTGGAAACACCATATATTTT.